What follows are 26 T cell receptor beta chains derived from one specimen sequenced in a study of shared clonotypes between healthy human individuals. Method: immunoSEQ multiplex PCR; TCRdb's copy keeps in-frame clones and lacks some. This repertoire shows more than 2,000,000 clones, 90% to 95% found once; its top ten account for 0.3% to 0.4%. Sequences were obtained from naive CD4+ T cells from PBMCs. The sample's subset: CD45RA+ positively selected. The origin of the receptors is a man younger than 30 in good health. Some clones in this sample may be carry-over from other donors' samples.

The chain recombines TRBV18 with TRBJ1-4; D gene uncertain. Germline V gene data show CDR1 as KGHSH and CDR2 as LQKENI. Deletions cut 4 bases from V and 6 bases from J, with 15 bases between. The CDR3 is 15 amino acids. The CDR3 loop reads CASSRDMGSDEKLFF. As DNA, the CDR3 is TGTGCCAGCTCACGTGACATGGGGTCGGATGAAAAACTGTTTTTT.

The chain carries TRBV5-7 and TRBJ2-1; D is ambiguous. TRBV5-7 is flagged as an ORF with uncertain function. The CDR3 is made up of 11 amino acids. V was cut by 8 bases and J by 5 bases, with 8 bases left in between. CDR3 in amino acids: CARTIDNEQFF. The CDR3 bases are TGTGCCAGGACGATAGACAATGAGCAGTTCTTC.

This clone has a handful of counts. An end of the junction does not agree with germline; a read error may underlie this. The V and J genes are TRBV11-3 and TRBJ1-1; possibly TRBD1 for D (6 bases). Germline assignment: CDR1 SGHNT and CDR2 YENEEA. The CDR3 covers 11 residues. The CDR3 here is CASSTGQVISF. CDR3 sequence (DNA): TGTGCCAGCAGTACGGGACAAGTCATTTCATTT.

The chain joins TRBV5-6 to TRBJ2-2; D might be TRBD1 (5 bases). Trimming took off 1 base at V and 6 bases at J, with 13 bases between the two ends. This CDR3 has 15 residues. Germline V CDR1 and CDR2: SGHDT, YYEEEE. CDR3 bases: TGTGCCAGCAGCTTGTTCCAGGGTAGGTCCGGGGAGCTGTTTTTT. This codes for CASSLFQGRSGELFF.

V is TRBV5-4 and J is TRBJ2-7; tentative D call: TRBD1 (6 bases). The CDR3 sequence is 14 residues long. Trimming took off 4 bases at V and 3 bases at J, with 14 bases between the two ends. Germline V gene data show CDR1 as SGHNT and CDR2 as YYREEE (reference sequence). CDR3 in amino acids: CASSRRTENYEQYF. CDR3 nucleotide sequence: TGTGCCAGCAGCCGACGGACAGAAAACTACGAGCAGTACTTC.

The chain uses TRBV7-9 and TRBJ2-1; tentatively, D is TRBD2 (5 bases). Germline V CDR1 and CDR2: SEHNR, FQNEAQ (reference sequence). The CDR3 length is 17 residues. V lost 5 bases, J lost 4 bases, and 21 bases lay in between. The CDR3 region is CASSAHAASGFYNEQFF. The CDR3 bases are TGTGCCAGCAGCGCACACGCTGCCAGCGGTTTTTACAATGAGCAGTTCTTC.

The genes are TRBV19 and TRBJ1-1, with TRBD1 matching over 8 bases. CDR3 size: 16 residues. Germline-derived CDR1 and CDR2 are LNHDA and SQIVND (reference sequence). The V gene end was trimmed by 3 bases and the J gene end by 4 bases; junction bases not matched to a gene: 10. As DNA, the CDR3 is TGTGCCAGTAGTATTGTATTGGACAGGGCTGCCACTGAAGCTTTCTTT. It codes for CASSIVLDRAATEAFF.

The V gene is TRBV2, the J gene TRBJ2-7; D gene unclear. Germline-derived CDR1 and CDR2 are SNHLY and FYNNEI. Trimming removed 0 bases from V and 1 base from J, with 10 bases in between. The CDR3 consists of 15 residues. The CDR3 DNA is TGTGCCAGCAGTGAAGCGCTTGTGGGTTCCTACGAGCAGTACTTC. It encodes CASSEALVGSYEQYF.

The genes are TRBV25-1 and TRBJ1-6; perhaps TRBD1 as D (6 bases). CDR1 MGHDK and CDR2 SYGVNS come from the germline V gene. The ends were cut back, 8 bases at V and 5 bases at J, with 13 bases in the middle. This CDR3 contains 14 residues. This CDR3 reads CASESRQDNSPLHF. The CDR3 DNA reads TGTGCCAGCGAATCCCGACAGGATAATTCACCCCTCCACTTT.

In regard to this clone: Additional DNA sequences in this sample encode the identical CDR3. This chain links TRBV7-3 with TRBJ1-1; D may be TRBD1 (6 bases). Germline CDR1 SGHTA, CDR2 FQGTGA. The CDR3 covers 14 residues. Trimming removed 2 bases at V and 3 bases at J, with 10 bases between. The chain's CDR3 is CASSLRSGDTEAFF. The CDR3 bases are TGTGCCAGCAGCTTACGGTCAGGGGACACTGAAGCTTTCTTT. Supplemented by reference TRBV7-3 and TRBJ1-1, the full variable domain reads GAGVSQTPSNKVTEKGKYVELRCDPISGHTALYWYRQSLGQGPEFLIYFQGTGAADDSGLPNDRFFAVRPEGSVSTLKIQRTERGDSAVYLCASSLRSGDTEAFFGQGTRLTVV.

The V gene is TRBV6-5, the J gene TRBJ2-3; the match to TRBD2 covers 9 bases. V was clipped by 9 bases and J by 6 bases; unmatched bases: 10. CDR1 is MNHEY, CDR2 SVGAGI, per germline. This CDR3 contains 14 residues. In DNA form, the CDR3 reads TGTGCCAGTCACGGGGTAGCGGGAGCCGATACGCAGTATTTT. This gives the protein CASHGVAGADTQYF.

This chain joins TRBV5-4 and TRBJ2-3; weak D call: TRBD1 (5 bases). Trimming removed 0 bases from V and 4 bases from J, with 24 bases in between. Germline CDR1 is SGHNT and CDR2 is YYREEE (reference sequence). There are 19 residues in the CDR3. The CDR3: CASSLGAGILSILSDTQYF. Written as DNA, the CDR3 is TGTGCCAGCAGCTTGGGGGCAGGGATCTTATCAATTCTGTCAGATACGCAGTATTTT.

J is TRBJ2-1 and V is TRBV11-3, with TRBD2 as a possible D gene (6 bases). Germline V gene sequence: CDR1 SGHNT, CDR2 YENEEA. V was clipped by 5 bases and J by 1 base, with 21 bases between them. This CDR3 is built from 18 residues. CDR3 coding DNA: TGTGCCAGCAGCGCGCGATTAGGAGGGCGGGCGTCCTACAATGAGCAGTTCTTC. Protein product: CASSARLGGRASYNEQFF.

Turning to this clone: Other DNA sequences in the sample encode the same CDR3. This sequence joins TRBV7-2 and TRBJ2-2; 12 positions match TRBD2. The CDR3 is 15 amino acids. V dropped 3 bases and J dropped 6; count of bases not matched to a gene: 2. Germline V CDR1 and CDR2: SGHTA, FQGNSA. The CDR3 DNA reads TGTGCCAGCAGCTTGCGGACTAGCGGGGCCGGGGAGCTGTTTTTT. Its translation is CASSLRTSGAGELFF.

The V and J genes are TRBV30 and TRBJ2-2; D could derive from TRBD1 or TRBD2 (5 bases each). The CDR3 covers 14 residues. Germline-derived CDR1 and CDR2 are GTSNPN and SVGIG (reference sequence). Between the trimmed V and J ends, which lost 0 bases and 4 bases, there was a span of 9 bases. CDR3 residues: CAWSVGAATGELFF. The DNA of the CDR3 is TGTGCCTGGAGTGTCGGGGCAGCCACCGGGGAGCTGTTTTTT.

V gene TRBV27 combines with J gene TRBJ2-3, with 8 bases lining up with TRBD1. Germline CDR1 reads MNHEY; CDR2 reads SMNVEV (reference sequence). V was pared by 5 bases and J by 2 bases, with 6 bases of the junction left unmatched. CDR3 length: 15 amino acids. CDR3 loop: CASSAWTGNTDTQYF. In DNA form, the CDR3 reads TGTGCCAGCAGTGCCTGGACAGGGAACACAGATACGCAGTATTTT.

The rearrangement joins TRBV19 to TRBJ2-1; D is unclear. The V gene lost 7 bases and the J gene lost 3 bases, with 16 bases spanning the gap. This CDR3 is 15 amino acids long. The germline CDR1 and CDR2 sequences are LNHDA and SQIVND (reference sequence). CDR3 DNA sequence: TGTGCCAGTAATGGGCGAAGGACGGGCTACAATGAGCAGTTCTTC. Translating it yields CASNGRRTGYNEQFF.

The V gene is TRBV5-1, the J gene TRBJ2-2; D unclear. The CDR3 loop spans 14 amino acids. The germline V and J ends were trimmed by 0 bases and 3 bases, with 6 bases remaining between them. CDR1 and CDR2 from the germline V gene are SGHRS and YFSETQ. In DNA form, the CDR3 reads TGCGCCAGCAGCTTGGCGTCCCACACCGGGGAGCTGTTTTTT. Encoded protein: CASSLASHTGELFF.

The rearrangement joins TRBV6-5 to TRBJ1-1; D remains ambiguous. The CDR3 spans 14 residues. The germline V gene has CDR1 MNHEY and CDR2 SVGAGI. V was trimmed by 0 bases and J by 11 bases, leaving 16 bases between them. CDR3: CASSYSDPKGRAFF. CDR3 DNA: TGTGCCAGCAGTTACTCGGATCCCAAGGGCCGGGCTTTCTTT.

This chain connects TRBV7-9 to TRBJ2-3; the D is unclear. CDR3 size: 13 residues. V lost 4 bases to trimming and J lost 4 bases, with 9 bases between them. Germline V CDR1 and CDR2: SEHNR, FQNEAQ (reference sequence). The CDR3 sequence is CASSYLGPDTQYF. The CDR3, as DNA: TGTGCCAGCAGCTACCTCGGTCCAGATACGCAGTATTTT. The whole variable domain, remainder taken from reference TRBV7-9 and TRBJ2-3, is DTGVSQNPRHKITKRGQNVTFRCDPISEHNRLYWYRQTLGQGPEFLTYFQNEAQLEKSRLLSDRFSAERPKGSFSTLEIQRTEQGDSAMYLCASSYLGPDTQYFGPGTRLTVL.

V usage is TRBV18 and J usage is TRBJ2-7; D remains unclear. Germline CDR1 is KGHSH and CDR2 is LQKENI. This CDR3 region has 17 residues. Trimming stripped 2 bases from V and 0 bases from J, with 17 bases between. The CDR3 DNA sequence: TGTGCCAGCTCACCATATTGGGAACAGACGAGCTCCTACGAGCAGTACTTC. Translation gives CASSPYWEQTSSYEQYF. Using reference TRBV18 and TRBJ2-7 for the parts outside the CDR3, the full variable domain is NAGVMQNPRHLVRRRGQEARLRCSPMKGHSHVYWYRQLPEEGLKFMVYLQKENIIDESGMPKERFSAEFPKEGPSILRIQQVVRGDSAAYFCASSPYWEQTSSYEQYFGPGTRLTVT.

The genes are TRBV10-1 and TRBJ2-1; TRBD2 aligns across 14 bases. V dropped 8 bases and J dropped 4; count of bases not matched to a gene: 16. The CDR3 is made up of 19 amino acids. CDR1 and CDR2 from the germline V gene are WNHNN and SYGVQD (reference sequence). The DNA of the CDR3 is TGCGCCAGCCCTGGGCCCAGACTAGCGGGAGGGAACTCTTACAATGAGCAGTTCTTC. Translated, it gives CASPGPRLAGGNSYNEQFF.

The chain recombines TRBV19 with TRBJ1-1, with 9 bases matching TRBD1. There are 14 residues in the CDR3. CDR1 and CDR2 (germline): LNHDA, SQIVND (reference sequence). V was pared by 4 bases and J by 3 bases, with 3 bases of the junction left unmatched. This CDR3 is CASSRRQGDTEAFF. The CDR3 DNA reads TGTGCCAGTAGTAGAAGACAGGGGGACACTGAAGCTTTCTTT.

This CDR3 reads CSVGSNYGYTF. DNA of the CDR3: TGCAGTGTCGGAAGTAACTATGGCTACACCTTC. This chain joins TRBV20-1 and TRBJ1-2, with D unresolved. The CDR3 is 11 residues long. V lost 7 bases to trimming and J lost 1 base, with 7 bases between them. CDR1 DFQATT and CDR2 SNEGSKA come from the germline V gene (reference sequence).

The V and J genes are TRBV2 and TRBJ1-6, with D possibly being TRBD1 (5 bases). Germline values: CDR1 SNHLY, CDR2 FYNNEI. CDR3 length: 17 amino acids. Trimming removed 5 bases at V and 0 bases at J, with 14 bases between. CDR3 in DNA: TGTGCCAGCAGTCCGCAGGGAAGAAGCTCCTATAATTCACCCCTCCACTTT. Translating it yields CASSPQGRSSYNSPLHF.

The chain employs TRBV6-5 and TRBJ1-1; 8 bases are a match to TRBD1. From germline, CDR1 is MNHEY and CDR2 SVGAGI. This CDR3 is 15 amino acids long. After removal of 6 bases from V and 1 base from J, the junction contained 7 bases not matched to a gene. The CDR3 DNA follows: TGTGCCAGCAGGTGGGGACAGGAAAGGAACACTGAAGCTTTCTTT. This translates into CASRWGQERNTEAFF.